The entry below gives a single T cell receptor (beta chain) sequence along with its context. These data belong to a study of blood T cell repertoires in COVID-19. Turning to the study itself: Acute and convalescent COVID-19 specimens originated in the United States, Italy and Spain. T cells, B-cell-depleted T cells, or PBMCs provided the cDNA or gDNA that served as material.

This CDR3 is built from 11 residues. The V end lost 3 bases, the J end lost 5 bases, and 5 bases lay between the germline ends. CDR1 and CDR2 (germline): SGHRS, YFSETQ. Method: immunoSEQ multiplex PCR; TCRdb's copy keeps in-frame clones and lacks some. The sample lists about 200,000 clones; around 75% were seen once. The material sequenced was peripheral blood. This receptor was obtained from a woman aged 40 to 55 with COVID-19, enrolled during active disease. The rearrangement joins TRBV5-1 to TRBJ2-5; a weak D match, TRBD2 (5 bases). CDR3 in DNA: TGCGCCAGCAGCTCGGGGGAGACCCAGTACTTC. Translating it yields CASSSGETQYF.